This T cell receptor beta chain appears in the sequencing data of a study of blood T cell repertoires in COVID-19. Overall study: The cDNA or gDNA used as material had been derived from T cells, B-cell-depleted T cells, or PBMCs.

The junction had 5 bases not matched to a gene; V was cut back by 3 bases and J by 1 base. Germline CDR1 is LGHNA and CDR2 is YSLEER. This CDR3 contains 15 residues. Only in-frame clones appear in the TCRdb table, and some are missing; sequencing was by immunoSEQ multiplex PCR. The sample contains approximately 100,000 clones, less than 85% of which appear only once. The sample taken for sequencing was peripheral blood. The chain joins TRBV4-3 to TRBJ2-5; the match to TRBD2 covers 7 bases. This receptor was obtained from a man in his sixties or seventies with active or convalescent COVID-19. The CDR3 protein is CASSHDTGGQETQYF. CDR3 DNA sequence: TGCGCCAGCAGCCACGACACGGGGGGCCAAGAGACCCAGTACTTC.